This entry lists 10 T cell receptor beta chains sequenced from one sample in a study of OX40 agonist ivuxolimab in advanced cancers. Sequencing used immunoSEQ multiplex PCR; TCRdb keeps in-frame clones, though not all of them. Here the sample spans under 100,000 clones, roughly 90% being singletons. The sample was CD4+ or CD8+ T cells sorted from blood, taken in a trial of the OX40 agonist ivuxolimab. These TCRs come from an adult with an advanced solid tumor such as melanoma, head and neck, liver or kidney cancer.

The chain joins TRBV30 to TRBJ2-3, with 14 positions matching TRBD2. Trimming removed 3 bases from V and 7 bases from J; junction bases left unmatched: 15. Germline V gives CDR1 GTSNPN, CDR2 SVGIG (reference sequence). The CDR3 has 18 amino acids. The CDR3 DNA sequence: TGTGCCTGGAGAGGGGGCGGACTAGCGGGAGGATCTAGGTATACGCAGTATTTT. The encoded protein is CAWRGGGLAGGSRYTQYF. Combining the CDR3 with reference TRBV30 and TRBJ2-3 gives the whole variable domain SQTIHQWPATLVQPVGSPLSLECTVEGTSNPNLYWYRQAAGRGLQLLFYSVGIGQISSEVPQNLSASRPQDRQFILSSKKLLLSDSGFYLCAWRGGGLAGGSRYTQYFGPGTRLTVL.

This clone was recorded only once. CDR3 region: CASSLGDRSNSPLHF. The CDR3 nucleotides are TGTGCCAGCAGCTTAGGGGACAGGAGTAATTCACCCCTCCACTTT. The chain employs TRBV7-9 and TRBJ1-6; 8 nucleotides match TRBD1. The V and J ends lost 1 base and 6 bases, in that order; junction bases with no gene match: 2. Germline V gene data show CDR1 as SEHNR and CDR2 as FQNEAQ (reference sequence). The CDR3 loop spans 15 amino acids.

CDR3 amino acids: CASSTPTGARNQPQHF. In DNA form, the CDR3 reads TGTGCCAGCAGTACACCGACAGGGGCACGCAATCAGCCCCAGCATTTT. This chain connects TRBV28 to TRBJ1-5; 8 bases agree with TRBD1. The CDR3 runs to 16 residues. CDR1 MDHEN and CDR2 SYDVKM come from the germline V gene. V was pared by 5 bases and J by 2 bases, with 8 bases of the junction left unmatched.

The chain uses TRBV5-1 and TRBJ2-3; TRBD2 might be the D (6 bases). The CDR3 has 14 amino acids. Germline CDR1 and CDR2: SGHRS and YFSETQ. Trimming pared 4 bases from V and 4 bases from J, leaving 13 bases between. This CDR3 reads CASSRWTTADTQYF. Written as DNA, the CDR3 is TGCGCCAGCAGCCGTTGGACTACCGCAGATACGCAGTATTTT.

The DNA for the CDR3 is TGTGCCAGCAGGCCCTTGACTAGCGGTAGCACAGATACGCAGTATTTT. Protein sequence: CASRPLTSGSTDTQYF. This sequence joins TRBV2 and TRBJ2-3, with 9 bases that match TRBD2. Germline loops: CDR1 SNHLY, CDR2 FYNNEI. CDR3 size: 16 residues. V was pared by 6 bases and J by 0 bases, with 7 bases of the junction left unmatched.

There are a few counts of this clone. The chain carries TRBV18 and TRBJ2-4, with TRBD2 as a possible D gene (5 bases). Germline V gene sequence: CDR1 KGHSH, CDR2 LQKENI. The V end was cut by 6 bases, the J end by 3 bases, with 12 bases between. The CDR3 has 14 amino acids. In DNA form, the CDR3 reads TGTGCCAGCTCCCGAGGGCCCGACAAAAACATTCAGTACTTC. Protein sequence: CASSRGPDKNIQYF.

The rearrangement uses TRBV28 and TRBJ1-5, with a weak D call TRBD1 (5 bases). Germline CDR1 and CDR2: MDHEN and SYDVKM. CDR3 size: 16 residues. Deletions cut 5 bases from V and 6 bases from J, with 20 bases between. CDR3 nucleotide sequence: TGTGCCAGCAGTCTCGGGACCACATTCATTGGTCAGCCCCAGCATTTT. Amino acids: CASSLGTTFIGQPQHF.

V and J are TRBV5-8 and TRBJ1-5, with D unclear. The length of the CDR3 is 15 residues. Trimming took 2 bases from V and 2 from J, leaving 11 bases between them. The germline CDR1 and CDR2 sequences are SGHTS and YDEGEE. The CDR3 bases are TGTGCCAGCAGCTTTCGCATTTCCGGCAATCAGCCCCAGCATTTT. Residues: CASSFRISGNQPQHF.

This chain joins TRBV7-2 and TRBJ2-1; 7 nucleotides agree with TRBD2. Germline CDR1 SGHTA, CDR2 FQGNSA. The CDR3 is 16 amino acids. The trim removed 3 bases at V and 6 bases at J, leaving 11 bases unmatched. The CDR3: CASSFQASGTSNEQFF. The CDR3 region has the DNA TGTGCCAGCAGCTTTCAAGCGAGCGGGACGTCCAATGAGCAGTTCTTC.

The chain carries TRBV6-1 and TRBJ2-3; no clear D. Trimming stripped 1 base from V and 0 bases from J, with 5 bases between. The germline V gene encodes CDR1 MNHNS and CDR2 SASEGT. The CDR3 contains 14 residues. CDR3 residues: CASSEGGSTDTQYF. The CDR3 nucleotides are TGTGCCAGCAGTGAAGGCGGTAGCACAGATACGCAGTATTTT.